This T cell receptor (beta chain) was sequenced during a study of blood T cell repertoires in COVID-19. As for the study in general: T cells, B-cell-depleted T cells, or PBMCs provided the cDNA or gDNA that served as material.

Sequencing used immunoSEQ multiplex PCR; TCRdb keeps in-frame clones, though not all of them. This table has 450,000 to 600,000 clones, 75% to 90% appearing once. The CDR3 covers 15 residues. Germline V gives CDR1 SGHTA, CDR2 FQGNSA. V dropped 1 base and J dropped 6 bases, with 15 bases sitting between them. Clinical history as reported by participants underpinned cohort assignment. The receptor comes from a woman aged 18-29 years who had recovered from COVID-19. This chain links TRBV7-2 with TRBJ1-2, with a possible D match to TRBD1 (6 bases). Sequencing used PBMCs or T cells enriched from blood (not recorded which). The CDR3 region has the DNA TGTGCCAGCAGCTTAGTCGCCGGGGGGGCGGATGGCTACACCTTC. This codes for CASSLVAGGADGYTF.